The present T cell receptor beta chain was sequenced within a study of cytomegalovirus exposure and HLA in healthy donors. PCR was performed using 60 Vbeta and 13 Jbeta primers. TCRdb's table, derived via immunoSEQ multiplex PCR, lists solely in-frame clones and lacks some. In the table there are about 150,000 clones, roughly 8.8% of which are singletons. This TCR derives from a woman aged 40-49 years in good health and CMV-seropositive. Material for sequencing was PBMCs.

Here the CDR3 reads CASSGDRVHHGYTF. Here the CDR3 DNA reads TGTGCCAGCAGTGGGGACAGGGTACATCATGGCTACACCTTC. This chain joins TRBV6-1 and TRBJ1-2; TRBD1 aligns across 9 bases. CDR1 and CDR2 (germline): MNHNS, SASEGT. With 4 bases clipped from V and 6 bases from J, the junction kept 6 bases outside the gene matches. This CDR3 has 14 amino acids.